This is a list of T cell receptor beta chains from one sample in a study of T-cell reconstitution after alpha-beta-depleted transplantation in children. TCRdb re-called the PCR reads with MiXCR, one entry per CDR3 protein. Among over 200,000 distinct CDR3 sequences listed, 8% to 10% were seen once. This sample comprised PBMCs from the stem cell graft donor, obtained from the stem cell graft. These receptor sequences come from a human donor who donated a stem cell graft to a child with acute lymphoblastic leukemia. CDR3s include the opening cysteine and the closing phenylalanine or tryptophan. Each record gives: clone size, V gene, J gene, D gene, CDR3 protein, CDR3 DNA. D genes are given only for firm matches. The size field is filled for only some rows; it gives once, few, many or a size class.

many,TRBV5-1,TRBJ2-1,TRBD2,CASRLAGGYEQFF,TGCGCCAGCAGGCTAGCGGGGGGCTATGAGCAGTTCTTC
many,TRBV29-1,TRBJ1-5,.,CSVAKGTGDQPQHF,TGCAGCGTTGCGAAAGGGACGGGCGATCAGCCCCAGCATTTT
many,TRBV20-1,TRBJ2-3,TRBD2,CSARGSGGADTDTQYF,TGCAGTGCTAGAGGATCCGGGGGGGCCGACACAGATACGCAGTATTTT
many,TRBV20-1,TRBJ1-2,.,CSARAGLEGYTF,TGCAGTGCTAGAGCAGGGCTCGAAGGCTACACCTTC
.,TRBV5-1,TRBJ2-5,.,CASSLEASQETQYF,TGCGCCAGCAGCTTGGAGGCGTCCCAAGAGACCCAGTACTTC
many,TRBV7-2,TRBJ2-5,.,CASSTRKGKTQYF,TGTGCCAGCAGCACGAGAAAAGGGAAGACCCAGTACTTC
few,TRBV2,TRBJ2-7,.,CASDLITGYEQYF,TGTGCCAGTGACCTCATTACTGGGTACGAGCAGTACTTC
few,TRBV5-1,TRBJ2-1,.,CASTNPGLEGEQFF,TGCGCCAGCACTAACCCGGGACTGGAAGGTGAGCAGTTCTTC
.,TRBV7-9,TRBJ2-7,TRBD2,CASSFGPSGDVGEQYF,TGTGCCAGCAGCTTTGGTCCTAGCGGGGATGTCGGGGAGCAGTACTTC
few,TRBV12-3/TRBV12-4,TRBJ1-6,TRBD1,CASTIYRGSSYNSPLHF,TGTGCCAGCACCATCTACAGGGGGAGCTCCTATAATTCACCCCTCCACTTT
.,TRBV20-1,TRBJ2-3,TRBD2,CSALTSGGALSTDTQYF,TGCAGTGCTCTGACTAGCGGGGGGGCGCTAAGCACAGATACGCAGTATTTT
few,TRBV9,TRBJ2-1,TRBD2,CASSERGGLYNEQFF,TGTGCCAGCAGCGAGCGGGGGGGCCTCTACAATGAGCAGTTCTTC
.,TRBV7-7,TRBJ2-3,.,CASSGGDTQYF,TGTGCCAGCAGCGGGGGAGATACGCAGTATTTT
.,TRBV21-1,TRBJ1-4,.,CASSRGMVGHEKLFF,TGTGCCAGCAGCAGGGGCATGGTGGGTCACGAAAAACTGTTTTTT
many,TRBV18,TRBJ2-3,TRBD1,CASSPRGQGTDTQYF,TGTGCCAGCTCACCAAGGGGACAGGGCACAGATACGCAGTATTTT
few,TRBV2,TRBJ1-4,.,CASSQGSEKLFF,TGTGCCAGCAGCCAGGGTAGTGAAAAACTGTTTTTT
many,TRBV28,TRBJ2-1,.,CASSLFKLDGYNEQFF,TGTGCCAGCAGTTTATTCAAATTGGACGGCTACAATGAGCAGTTCTTC
many,TRBV5-1,TRBJ2-2,.,CASSRDGTNTGELFF,TGCGCCAGCAGCCGGGACGGAACGAACACCGGGGAGCTGTTTTTT
few,TRBV6-1,TRBJ2-1,.,CASSRSGSSYNEQFF,TGTGCCAGCAGTCGTAGCGGAAGCTCCTACAATGAGCAGTTCTTC
few,TRBV10-3,TRBJ1-2,.,CAISGGGPYGYTF,TGTGCCATCAGTGGGGGCGGTCCCTATGGCTACACCTTC
many,TRBV4-3,TRBJ2-1,.,CASSQDHRNEQFF,TGCGCCAGCAGCCAAGATCATCGAAATGAGCAGTTCTTC
few,TRBV15,TRBJ2-4,.,CATSITGVTLAKNIQYF,TGTGCCACCAGCATAACGGGAGTAACACTAGCCAAAAACATTCAGTACTTC
many,TRBV19,TRBJ1-5,.,CASTPGQGRSNQPQHF,TGTGCCAGTACCCCCGGGCAGGGGAGAAGCAATCAGCCCCAGCATTTT
many,TRBV7-9,TRBJ2-3,TRBD2,CASSLVSGGTDTQYF,TGTGCCAGCAGCTTAGTTAGCGGGGGCACAGATACGCAGTATTTT
.,TRBV6-2/TRBV6-3,TRBJ2-5,.,CASSYGVRQETQYF,TGTGCCAGCAGTTACGGGGTGAGACAAGAGACCCAGTACTTC
few,TRBV18,TRBJ2-7,.,CASSPEVGGGEQYF,TGTGCCAGCTCACCAGAGGTAGGGGGAGGCGAGCAGTACTTC
many,TRBV3-1,TRBJ1-1,TRBD1,CASSLGTGGRTEAFF,TGTGCCAGCAGCCTGGGCACAGGGGGCCGGACTGAAGCTTTCTTT
many,TRBV10-2,TRBJ1-3,TRBD1,CASSTGGANGNTIYF,TGCGCCAGCAGCACAGGGGGCGCGAATGGAAACACCATATATTTT
many,TRBV27,TRBJ1-1,TRBD1,CASSLSQGAAAFF,TGTGCCAGCAGTTTATCGCAGGGGGCCGCAGCTTTCTTT
.,TRBV30,TRBJ1-5,.,CAWMSKVGHQPQHF,TGTGCCTGGATGTCAAAAGTTGGCCATCAGCCCCAGCATTTT
many,TRBV5-1,TRBJ1-2,TRBD1,CASSLETGISYGYTF,TGCGCCAGCAGCTTGGAGACAGGGATCAGCTATGGCTACACCTTC
many,TRBV11-2,TRBJ1-2,TRBD1,CASSQGQNYGYTF,TGTGCCAGCAGCCAGGGACAGAACTATGGCTACACCTTC
.,TRBV12-3/TRBV12-4,TRBJ2-7,TRBD1,CASSSIRTGDYEQYF,TGTGCCAGCAGTTCTATTCGGACAGGGGACTACGAGCAGTACTTC